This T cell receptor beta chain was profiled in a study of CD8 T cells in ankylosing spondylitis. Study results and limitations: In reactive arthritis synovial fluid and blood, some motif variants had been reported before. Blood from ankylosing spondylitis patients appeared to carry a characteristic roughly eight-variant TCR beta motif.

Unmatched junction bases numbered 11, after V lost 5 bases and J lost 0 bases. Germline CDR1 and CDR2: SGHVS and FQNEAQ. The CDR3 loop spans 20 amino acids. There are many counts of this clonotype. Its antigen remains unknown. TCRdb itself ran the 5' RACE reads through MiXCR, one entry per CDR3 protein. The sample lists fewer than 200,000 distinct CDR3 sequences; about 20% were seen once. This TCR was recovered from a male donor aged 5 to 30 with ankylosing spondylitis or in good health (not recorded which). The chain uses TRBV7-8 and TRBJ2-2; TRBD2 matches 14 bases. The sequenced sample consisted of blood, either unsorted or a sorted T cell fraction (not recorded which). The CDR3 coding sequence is TGTGCCAGCAGCATCCTCCTGGGACTAGCGGGGGAGGCGAACACCGGGGAGCTGTTTTTT. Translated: CASSILLGLAGEANTGELFF.